The clone carrying this TCR beta chain was counted only a few times. A v3.0 immunoSEQ assay was performed at survey level. Profiling relied on immunoSEQ multiplex PCR, and the TCRdb table lists in-frame clones only, not all of them. The table records 35,000 or so clones, roughly 88% of them present only once. With 8 bases removed from V and 14 bases from J, the gap between germline ends came to 18 bases. This CDR3 spans 10 amino acids. Germline values: CDR1 SQVTM, CDR2 ANQGSEA. These data are taken from a study of long-term antiretroviral therapy in people with HIV. This clonotype originated in a man between 18 and 29 years old with HIV. The rearrangement joins TRBV29-1 to TRBJ2-5; D is ambiguous. The sequencing here drew on unsorted PBMCs, taken 2.2 years after starting antiretroviral therapy. The CDR3 reads CSTLNGQNYF. CDR3 DNA: TGCAGCACCCTAAATGGCCAAAATTACTTC.